This T cell receptor (beta chain) is drawn from a study of shared clonotypes between healthy human individuals. Overall study results and limits: At large depth, rarefaction still showed sorted-subset sequencing to be incomplete.

Adult donors, all healthy and HIV-negative, had no recent acute infections or vaccinations. Caucasian adults residing in Nashville, Tennessee made up all the donors. The table came from immunoSEQ multiplex PCR; TCRdb's copy has only in-frame clones and leaves some out. This table has 1.6 million or so clones, about 98.5% appearing once. Germline loops: CDR1 SGHNT, CDR2 YYREEE (reference sequence). The CDR3 runs to 14 residues. The germline V and J ends were trimmed by 0 bases and 0 bases, with 5 bases remaining between them. Concerning this clone itself: Its antigen remains unknown.

The TCR originated in a man aged 25 to 45 in good health. Sequencing was done on a sample of naive CD4+ T cells sorted from blood. Subset of the sample: CD45RA+ positively selected. The J gene is TRBJ2-3, the V gene TRBV5-4; no reliable D call. CDR3 sequence: CASSLDTSTDTQYF. The CDR3 DNA follows: TGTGCCAGCAGCTTGGATACTAGCACAGATACGCAGTATTTT.